A selection of T cell receptor beta chains follows, all from one sample in a study of blood T cell repertoires in COVID-19. Data came from immunoSEQ multiplex PCR; TCRdb stores just in-frame clones and leaves some out. The table records 150,000 to 200,000 clones, around 81% of them present only once. Sample: peripheral blood. The receptors come from a human donor with acute or convalescent COVID-19. The donor label of this sample is uncertain. CDR3s include the opening cysteine and the closing phenylalanine or tryptophan. D genes are given only for firm matches. Only part of the rows carry a size: once, few, many, or a class if the clone is expanded.

clone_size j_call d_call v_call cdr3_nt cdr3_aa
few TRBJ2-2 . TRBV7-9 TGTGCCAGCAGCCGTCCTCAAGACAAGCCCGGGGAGCTGTTTTTT CASSRPQDKPGELFF
. TRBJ2-7 TRBD2 TRBV18 TGTGCCAGCTCACCAGGGCCTAGCGGAGAGTACGAGCAGTACTTC CASSPGPSGEYEQYF
. TRBJ1-1 TRBD1 TRBV29-1 TGCAGCGTGGATTCGACAGGGCAGAACACTGAAGCTTTCTTT CSVDSTGQNTEAFF
. TRBJ1-6 TRBD1 TRBV6-6 TGTGCCAGCAGTGCATGGACAGGACCCTATAATTCACCCCTCCACTTT CASSAWTGPYNSPLHF
. TRBJ2-7 . TRBV6-1 TGTGCCAGCAGTCAGACAGGCTACGAGCAGTACTTC CASSQTGYEQYF
. TRBJ2-7 TRBD1 TRBV6-1 TGTGCCAGCAGTGAAGCACCCGGACAGGGGGGCTACGAGCAGTACTTC CASSEAPGQGGYEQYF
. TRBJ1-4 TRBD1 TRBV5-8 TGTGCCAGCAGCCAGGGACAGGGGACAACTAATGAAAAACTGTTTTTT CASSQGQGTTNEKLFF
. TRBJ1-1 TRBD1 TRBV6-5 TGTGCCAGCAGGCCTCTACAGGGGTTGAACACTGAAGCTTTCTTT CASRPLQGLNTEAFF
. TRBJ1-6 TRBD1 TRBV14 TGTGCCAGCAGCCAAGCCGGGACAGGGCCCGGGGGCCCCCTCCACTTT CASSQAGTGPGGPLHF
. TRBJ1-1 TRBD1 TRBV5-1 TGCGCCAGCACCCGAAGTCTGGACAGGGGGACTGAAGCTTTCTTT CASTRSLDRGTEAFF
. TRBJ2-5 TRBD2 TRBV7-8 TGTGCCAGCAGCTTATTAGAGGCGGGGGGCGGTGAAGAGACCCAGTACTTC CASSLLEAGGGEETQYF
. TRBJ1-5 . TRBV19 TGTGCCAGGATACTTTGGGCTGGCAATCAGCCCCAGCATTTT CARILWAGNQPQHF
once TRBJ1-1 . TRBV7-8 TGTGCCAGCAGCTTAATCCGTTCCCCCACTGAAGCTTTCTTT CASSLIRSPTEAFF
. TRBJ1-6 TRBD1 TRBV4-1 TGCGCCAGCAGCCACCCTGGGGACAGGGGGAATTCACCCCTCCACTTT CASSHPGDRGNSPLHF
. TRBJ1-1 . TRBV20-1 TGCAGTGCTAGTGCAGGGCTAGTGGCGAACACTGAAGCTTTCTTT CSASAGLVANTEAFF